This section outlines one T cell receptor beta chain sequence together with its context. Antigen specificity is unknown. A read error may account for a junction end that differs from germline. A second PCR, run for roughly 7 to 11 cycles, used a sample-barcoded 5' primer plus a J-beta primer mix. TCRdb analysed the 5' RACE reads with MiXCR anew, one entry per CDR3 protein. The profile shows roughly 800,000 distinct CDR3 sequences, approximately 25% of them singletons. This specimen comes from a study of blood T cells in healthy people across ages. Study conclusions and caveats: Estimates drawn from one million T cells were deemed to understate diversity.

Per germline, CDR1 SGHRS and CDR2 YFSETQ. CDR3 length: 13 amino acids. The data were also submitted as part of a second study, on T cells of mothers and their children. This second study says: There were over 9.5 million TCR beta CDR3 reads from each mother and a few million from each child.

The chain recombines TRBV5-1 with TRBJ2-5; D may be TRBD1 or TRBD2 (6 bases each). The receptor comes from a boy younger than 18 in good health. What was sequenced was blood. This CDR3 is CASSLGQDYEQHF. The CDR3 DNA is TGCGCCAGCAGCTTGGGACAGGACTACGAGCAGCACTTC.